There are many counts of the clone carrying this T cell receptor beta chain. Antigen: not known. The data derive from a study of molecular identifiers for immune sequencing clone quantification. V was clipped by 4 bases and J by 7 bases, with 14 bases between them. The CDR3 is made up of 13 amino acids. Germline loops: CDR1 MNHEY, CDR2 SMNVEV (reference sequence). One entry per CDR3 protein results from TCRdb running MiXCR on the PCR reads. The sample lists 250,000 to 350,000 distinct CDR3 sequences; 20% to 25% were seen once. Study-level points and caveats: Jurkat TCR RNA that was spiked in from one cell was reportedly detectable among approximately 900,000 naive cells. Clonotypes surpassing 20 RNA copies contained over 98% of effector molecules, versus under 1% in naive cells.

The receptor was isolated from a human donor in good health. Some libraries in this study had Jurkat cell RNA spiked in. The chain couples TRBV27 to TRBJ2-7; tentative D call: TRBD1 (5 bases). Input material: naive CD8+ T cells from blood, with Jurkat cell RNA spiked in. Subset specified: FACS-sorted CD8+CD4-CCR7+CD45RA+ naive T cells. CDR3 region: CASSSGRSGEQYF. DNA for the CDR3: TGTGCCAGCAGTTCAGGGCGCTCAGGAGAGCAGTACTTC.